The 26 T cell receptor beta chains below all came from one sample that was sequenced in a study of blood T cell repertoires in COVID-19. Clones were read by immunoSEQ multiplex PCR, and TCRdb kept only the in-frame ones, dropping some. Found here are about 110,000 clones, over 60% of them singletons; the top ten hold more than 3.5%. Specimen: peripheral blood. The receptor source for this set is a woman of 80 years or more with acute or convalescent COVID-19.

V is TRBV6-5 and J is TRBJ2-7, with 11 bases matching TRBD2. Trimming cost V 3 bases and J 3 bases; bases outside gene matches: 7. This CDR3 is 16 amino acids long. The germline V gene has CDR1 MNHEY and CDR2 SVGAGI. The CDR3 nucleotides are TGTGCCAGCAGTTATACCGGGACTAGCGGCGTCTACGAGCAGTACTTC. It is translated as CASSYTGTSGVYEQYF.

The CDR3, as DNA: TGCGCCAGCAGCCCCGGGGGGAGCTTCAATCAGCCCCAGCATTTT. It translates to CASSPGGSFNQPQHF. This chain connects TRBV5-1 to TRBJ1-5, with D perhaps TRBD1 (5 bases). Looked up from germline, CDR1 is SGHRS and CDR2 is YFSETQ. The CDR3 is 15 amino acids. V gave up 4 bases and J gave up 3 bases, with 14 bases separating them.

The chain employs TRBV12-3 or TRBV12-4 and TRBJ2-3; D remains ambiguous. Trimming took off 5 bases at V and 4 bases at J, with 7 bases between the two ends. This CDR3 is 12 amino acids long. CDR3 in amino acids: CASSPLADTQYF. As DNA, the CDR3 is TGTGCCAGCAGTCCCCTAGCAGATACGCAGTATTTT.

The chain has TRBV19 and TRBJ2-2; D perhaps matches TRBD1 (6 bases). Trimming stripped 6 bases from V and 7 bases from J, with 9 bases between. The CDR3 is made up of 12 amino acids. Germline V gene sequence: CDR1 LNHDA, CDR2 SQIVND (reference sequence). Here the CDR3 DNA reads TGTGCCAGTAGCGACAGGATCGGGGAGCTGTTTTTT. Translating gives CASSDRIGELFF. Based on the CDR3 plus reference TRBV19 and TRBJ2-2, the full variable domain is DGGITQSPKYLFRKEGQNVTLSCEQNLNHDAMYWYRQDPGQGLRLIYYSQIVNDFQKGDIAEGYSVSREKKESFPLTVTSAQKNPTAFYLCASSDRIGELFFGEGSRLTVL.

In DNA, the CDR3 is TGTGCCAGCAGCTTAGGGACAGCCTCCTACGAGCAGTACTTC. Translated, it gives CASSLGTASYEQYF. J is TRBJ2-7 and V is TRBV5-5; 7 bases fit TRBD1. V was pared by 2 bases and J by 0 bases, with 2 bases of the junction left unmatched. The germline V gene encodes CDR1 SGHKS and CDR2 YYEKEE (reference sequence). The CDR3 spans 14 residues.

The chain links TRBV18 to TRBJ2-7; TRBD1 aligns across 7 bases. Germline V gene data show CDR1 as KGHSH and CDR2 as LQKENI. Trimming took 4 bases from V and 2 from J; bases not matched to a gene: 5. There are 14 residues in the CDR3. The CDR3: CASSLQGVPYEQYF. Written as DNA, the CDR3 is TGTGCCAGCTCACTTCAGGGGGTCCCCTACGAGCAGTACTTC.

The gene calls are TRBV3-1 (or the pseudogene TRBV3-2) and TRBJ2-2; 7 bases are a match to TRBD2. Germline CDR1 is LGHDT and CDR2 is YNNKEL (reference sequence). The CDR3 length is 16 residues. J gave up 4 bases and V 1 base, and 6 bases lay outside the gene matches. The CDR3 protein is CASSQAVWGGTGELFF. The CDR3, as DNA: TGTGCCAGCAGCCAAGCGGTCTGGGGGGGCACCGGGGAGCTGTTTTTT.

The rearrangement links TRBV2 to TRBJ1-2, with no clear D. Germline assignment: CDR1 SNHLY and CDR2 FYNNEI. The V gene lost 6 bases and the J gene lost 2 bases, with 13 bases spanning the gap. This CDR3 region has 14 residues. The DNA of the CDR3 is TGTGCCAGCAGGGAGAGGGAAGGGAACTATGGCTACACCTTC. Its protein product is CASREREGNYGYTF.

The chain couples TRBV30 to TRBJ1-6, with D perhaps matching TRBD1 (5 bases). The CDR3 is made up of 17 amino acids. Looked up from germline, CDR1 is GTSNPN and CDR2 is SVGIG (reference sequence). V gave up 5 bases and J gave up 2 bases, with 19 bases separating them. The CDR3 spells CAWAADGGWAYNSPLHF. The CDR3 DNA reads TGTGCCTGGGCGGCCGACGGGGGGTGGGCCTATAATTCACCCCTCCACTTT.

V gene TRBV6-5 combines with J gene TRBJ2-3; D unclear. The CDR3 has 14 amino acids. V was shortened by 2 bases and J by 2 bases, with 8 bases between the two germline ends. Germline CDR1 MNHEY, CDR2 SVGAGI. CDR3 sequence reads: CASSYGRITDTQYF. The CDR3 nucleotides read TGTGCCAGCAGTTACGGCCGTATCACAGATACGCAGTATTTT.

The rearrangement links TRBV30 to TRBJ2-3; D is possibly TRBD1 (6 bases). From germline, CDR1 is GTSNPN and CDR2 SVGIG (reference sequence). The CDR3 is made up of 16 amino acids. V was clipped by 2 bases and J by 3 bases, with 18 bases between them. The CDR3 bases are TGTGCCTGGAGTCTATCCCCGGACAGACCAACAGATACGCAGTATTTT. Its protein product is CAWSLSPDRPTDTQYF.

V is TRBV19 and J is TRBJ1-1, with 7 bases fitting TRBD1. The CDR3 spans 13 residues. The germline gives CDR1 LNHDA, CDR2 SQIVND (reference sequence). V was clipped by 7 bases and J by 0 bases; unmatched bases: 2. The CDR3 loop reads CASTDRVNTEAFF. The CDR3 DNA reads TGTGCCAGTACTGACAGGGTGAACACTGAAGCTTTCTTT.

This chain connects TRBV18 to TRBJ1-1; 8 bases fit TRBD1. CDR3 length equals 15 residues. The germline V gene encodes CDR1 KGHSH and CDR2 LQKENI. V shed 6 bases, J shed 1 base, and the junction held 7 bases outside the gene matches. The CDR3 DNA reads TGTGCCAGCTCCCCGACAGGGGAGGGGAACACTGAAGCTTTCTTT. Translating it yields CASSPTGEGNTEAFF. Drawing the rest from reference TRBV18 and TRBJ1-1, the complete variable domain is NAGVMQNPRHLVRRRGQEARLRCSPMKGHSHVYWYRQLPEEGLKFMVYLQKENIIDESGMPKERFSAEFPKEGPSILRIQQVVRGDSAAYFCASSPTGEGNTEAFFGQGTRLTVV.

The chain links TRBV3-1 (or the pseudogene TRBV3-2) to TRBJ1-2, with D unclear. The CDR3 has 15 amino acids. V was shortened by 0 bases and J by 8 bases, with 16 bases between the two germline ends. Germline V gives CDR1 LGHDT, CDR2 YNNKEL (reference sequence). CDR3 coding DNA: TGTGCCAGCAGCCAAGATTACACGGCCCCGGGGGGCTACACCTTC. This codes for CASSQDYTAPGGYTF.

The rearrangement joins TRBV11-3 to TRBJ2-1, with TRBD2 as a possible D gene (7 bases). With 5 bases removed from V and 0 bases from J, the gap between germline ends came to 14 bases. The CDR3 is 16 residues long. Germline V gene lookup returns CDR1 SGHNT and CDR2 YENEEA. The CDR3 DNA reads TGTGCCAGCAGCCGCGGGGGCGGGGGCTCCTACAATGAGCAGTTCTTC. Its translation: CASSRGGGGSYNEQFF.

The chain employs TRBV7-2 and TRBJ2-5; TRBD2 agrees at 13 bases. In germline, CDR1 is SGHTA, CDR2 FQGNSA. After removal of 5 bases from V and 4 bases from J, the junction contained 7 bases not matched to a gene. The CDR3 consists of 16 residues. The CDR3 DNA sequence: TGTGCCAGCAGCACCTCACTAGCGGGAGGGCGAGAGACCCAGTACTTC. Translated: CASSTSLAGGRETQYF.

In this sample, this clone turned up once. The chain links TRBV5-1 to TRBJ2-2; 12 bases fit TRBD1. CDR3 length: 18 residues. Germline V gene lookup returns CDR1 SGHRS and CDR2 YFSETQ. The V segment lost 7 bases and the J segment 4 bases; nucleotides outside the gene matches: 14. CDR3 DNA sequence: TGCGCCAGCGGAACGGGACAGGGGGCCGTAACTTTCACCGGGGAGCTGTTTTTT. This translates into CASGTGQGAVTFTGELFF.

The rearrangement uses TRBV30 and TRBJ2-7; the D gene is possibly TRBD1 (6 bases). Trimming took off 4 bases at V and 1 base at J, with 11 bases between the two ends. The CDR3 is 13 residues long. CDR1 and CDR2 (germline): GTSNPN, SVGIG (reference sequence). The CDR3 region is CAWNWGPSYEQYF. CDR3 bases: TGTGCCTGGAATTGGGGGCCGTCCTACGAGCAGTACTTC.

V is TRBV13 and J is TRBJ1-2, with TRBD1 identical over 7 bases. The CDR3 runs 13 residues. In germline, CDR1 is PRHDT, CDR2 FYEKMQ (reference sequence). The V segment lost 0 bases and the J segment 8 bases; nucleotides outside the gene matches: 3. The CDR3 protein is CASSLGTGRGYTF. The CDR3 DNA is TGTGCCAGCAGCTTAGGGACAGGGAGAGGCTACACCTTC. The whole variable domain, filled in from reference TRBV13 and TRBJ1-2, reads AAGVIQSPRHLIKEKRETATLKCYPIPRHDTVYWYQQGPGQDPQFLISFYEKMQSDKGSIPDRFSAQQFSDYHSELNMSSLELGDSALYFCASSLGTGRGYTFGSGTRLTVV.

This clone came up a few times. This chain joins TRBV5-1 and TRBJ2-1; 12 bases fit TRBD1. Trimming cost V 4 bases and J 7 bases; bases outside gene matches: 6. Germline values: CDR1 SGHRS, CDR2 YFSETQ. CDR3 length: 15 amino acids. The CDR3 DNA follows: TGCGCCAGCAGCCAACCGGGACAGGGGGCGAATGAGCAGTTCTTC. This translates into CASSQPGQGANEQFF.

The sample holds one count of this clone. The J gene is TRBJ2-7, the V gene TRBV5-1, with TRBD1 matching over 8 bases. With 1 base clipped from V and 2 bases from J, the junction kept 5 bases outside the gene matches. CDR1 is SGHRS and CDR2 is YFSETQ in the germline V gene. The CDR3 is made up of 15 amino acids. The CDR3 is CASSLQDRAPYEQYF. The CDR3 DNA follows: TGCGCCAGCAGCTTGCAGGACAGGGCCCCCTACGAGCAGTACTTC.

The genes are TRBV28 and TRBJ1-4; 10 bases are a match to TRBD1. Germline values: CDR1 MDHEN, CDR2 SYDVKM. This CDR3 comprises 14 residues. The V segment lost 5 bases and the J segment 8 bases; nucleotides outside the gene matches: 5. CDR3 nucleotides: TGTGCCAGCAGTAGACAGGGGGCGCGGGAAAAACTGTTTTTT. Amino acids: CASSRQGAREKLFF.

In the case of this clone: Mismatch with germline at one junction end may stem from a read error. Other DNA sequences from this sample encode an identical CDR3 as well. The chain has TRBV3-1 (or the pseudogene TRBV3-2) and TRBJ1-1; tentatively, D is TRBD1 (5 bases). The CDR3 spans 14 residues. Per the germline V gene, CDR1 is LGHDT and CDR2 is YNNKEL (reference sequence). The CDR3 sequence: CASSLEGGATEAFF. The CDR3 region has the DNA TGTGCCAGCAGCCTTGAAGGCGGGGCCACTGAAGCCTTCTTT.

The chain couples TRBV19 to TRBJ1-2; no clear D gene. Trimming took 5 bases from V and 2 from J, leaving 12 bases between them. This CDR3 is 14 amino acids long. Per germline, CDR1 LNHDA and CDR2 SQIVND (reference sequence). The CDR3 spells CASSSGGSNYGYTF. The CDR3, as DNA: TGTGCCAGTAGTTCCGGCGGCAGCAACTATGGCTACACCTTC.

The chain combines TRBV29-1 with TRBJ2-5, with TRBD1 as a possible D gene (6 bases). The CDR3 has 10 amino acids. The ends were cut back, 6 bases at V and 5 bases at J, with 7 bases in the middle. Germline-derived CDR1 and CDR2 are SQVTM and ANQGSEA. The CDR3 loop is CSVQGETQYF. The DNA of the CDR3 is TGCAGCGTACAGGGTGAGACCCAGTACTTC.

In DNA form, the CDR3 reads TGTGCCAGCAGCTCGGACAGGGGGCTAGATACGCAGTATTTT. It codes for CASSSDRGLDTQYF. This chain connects TRBV7-2 to TRBJ2-3, with 11 bases fitting TRBD1. CDR3 length: 14 residues. Germline-derived CDR1 and CDR2 are SGHTA and FQGNSA. The junction had 2 bases not matched to a gene; V was cut back by 4 bases and J by 5 bases.